This entry describes one T cell receptor beta chain. Its antigen is as yet unknown. TCRdb's table, derived via immunoSEQ multiplex PCR, lists solely in-frame clones and lacks some. This table has approximately 110,000 clones, 80% to 90% appearing once. The data stem from a study of identifying expanded T cells in peripheral blood. Overall study findings and caveats: Variance in clone template counts between approximately 2-week samples significantly increased with total template count across all healthy donors. About 1.2 clones differed between technical replicates, versus 16.4 and 19 over time.

During the collection period, no donor immune events like infections were recorded. Sample: blood. The clonotype was recovered from a person aged 18 to 69 in good health.

This CDR3 is CASMGGYGYTF. The CDR3 nucleotides read TGTGCCAGCATGGGTGGGTATGGCTACACCTTC. The chain couples TRBV9 to TRBJ1-2; the D is unclear. Germline V gene data show CDR1 as SGDLS and CDR2 as YYNGEE. CDR3 length equals 11 residues. V was shortened by 6 bases and J by 5 bases, with 8 bases between the two germline ends.